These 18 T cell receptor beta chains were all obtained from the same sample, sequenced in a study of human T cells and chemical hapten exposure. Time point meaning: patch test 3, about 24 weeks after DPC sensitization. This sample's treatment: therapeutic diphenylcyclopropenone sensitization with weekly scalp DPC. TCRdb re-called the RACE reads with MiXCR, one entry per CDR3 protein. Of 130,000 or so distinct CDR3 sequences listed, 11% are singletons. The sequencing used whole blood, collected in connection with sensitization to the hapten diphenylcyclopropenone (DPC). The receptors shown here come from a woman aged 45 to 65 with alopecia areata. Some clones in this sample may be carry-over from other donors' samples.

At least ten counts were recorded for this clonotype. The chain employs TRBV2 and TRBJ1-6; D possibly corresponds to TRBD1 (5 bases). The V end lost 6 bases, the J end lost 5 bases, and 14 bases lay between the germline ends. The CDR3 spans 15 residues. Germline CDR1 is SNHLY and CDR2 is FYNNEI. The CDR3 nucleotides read TGTGCCAGCAGCTGGGGGGGAGGGAATAATTCACCCCTCCACTTT. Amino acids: CASSWGGGNNSPLHF.

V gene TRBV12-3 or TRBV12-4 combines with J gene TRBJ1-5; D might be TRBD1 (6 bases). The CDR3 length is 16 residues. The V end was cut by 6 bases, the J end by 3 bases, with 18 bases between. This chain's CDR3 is CASSPSVGDNNQPQHF. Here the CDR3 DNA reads TGTGCCAGCAGCCCCAGTGTGGGGGACAACAATCAGCCCCAGCATTTT.

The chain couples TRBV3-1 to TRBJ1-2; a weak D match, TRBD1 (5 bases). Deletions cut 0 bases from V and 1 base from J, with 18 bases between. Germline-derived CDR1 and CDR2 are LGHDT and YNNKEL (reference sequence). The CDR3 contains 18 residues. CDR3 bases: TGTGCCAGCAGCCAAGACGGGGCGTTTGGCCGCCATAACTATGGCTACACCTTC. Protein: CASSQDGAFGRHNYGYTF.

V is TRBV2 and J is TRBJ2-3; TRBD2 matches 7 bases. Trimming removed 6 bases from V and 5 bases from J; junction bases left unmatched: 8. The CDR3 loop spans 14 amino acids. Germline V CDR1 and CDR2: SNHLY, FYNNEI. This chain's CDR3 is CASRPRGGGDTQYF. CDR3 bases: TGTGCCAGCAGACCCCGCGGCGGGGGAGATACGCAGTATTTT.

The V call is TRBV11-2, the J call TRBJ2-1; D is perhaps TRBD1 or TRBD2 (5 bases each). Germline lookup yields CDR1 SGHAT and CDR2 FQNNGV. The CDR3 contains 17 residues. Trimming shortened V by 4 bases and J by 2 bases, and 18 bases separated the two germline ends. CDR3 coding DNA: TGTGCCAGCAGCTCCGGCCCGTCCGGGGCCGCCTACAATGAGCAGTTCTTC. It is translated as CASSSGPSGAAYNEQFF.

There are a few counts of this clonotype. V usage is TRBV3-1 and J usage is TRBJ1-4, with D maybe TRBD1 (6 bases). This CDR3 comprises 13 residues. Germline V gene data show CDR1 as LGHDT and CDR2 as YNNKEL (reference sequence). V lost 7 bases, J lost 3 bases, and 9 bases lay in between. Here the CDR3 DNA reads TGTGCCAGCAAAAGGGGGGCTAATGAAAAACTGTTTTTT. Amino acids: CASKRGANEKLFF.

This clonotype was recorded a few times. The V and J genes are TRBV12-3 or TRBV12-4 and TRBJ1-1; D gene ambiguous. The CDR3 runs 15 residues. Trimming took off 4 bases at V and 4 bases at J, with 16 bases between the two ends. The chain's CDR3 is CASSSPRGWGTEAFF. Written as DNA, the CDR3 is TGTGCCAGCAGTTCCCCCCGGGGTTGGGGCACTGAAGCTTTCTTT.

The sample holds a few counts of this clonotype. The CDR3 reads CASSMGQWGNQPQHF. CDR3 DNA sequence: TGTGCCAGTAGTATGGGACAATGGGGCAATCAGCCCCAGCATTTT. The rearrangement uses TRBV19 and TRBJ1-5; tentatively, D is TRBD1 (6 bases). The CDR3 spans 15 residues. Germline V lookup: CDR1 LNHDA, CDR2 SQIVND (reference sequence). Trimming took 3 bases from V and 2 from J, leaving 11 bases between them.

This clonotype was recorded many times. The CDR3 DNA follows: TGCGCCAGCAGCACGACGGGGACGTCCTACAATGAGCAGTTCTTC. Encoded protein: CASSTTGTSYNEQFF. The chain has TRBV5-1 and TRBJ2-1; D possibly uses TRBD1 or TRBD2 (5 bases each). Trimming removed 4 bases at V and 1 base at J, with 12 bases between. CDR1 and CDR2 from the germline V gene are SGHRS and YFSETQ. This CDR3 has 15 amino acids. The full variable domain, with the rest looked up from reference TRBV5-1 and TRBJ2-1, is KAGVTQTPRYLIKTRGQQVTLSCSPISGHRSVSWYQQTPGQGLQFLFEYFSETQRNKGNFPGRFSGRQFSNSRSEMNVSTLELGDSALYLCASSTTGTSYNEQFFGPGTRLTVL.

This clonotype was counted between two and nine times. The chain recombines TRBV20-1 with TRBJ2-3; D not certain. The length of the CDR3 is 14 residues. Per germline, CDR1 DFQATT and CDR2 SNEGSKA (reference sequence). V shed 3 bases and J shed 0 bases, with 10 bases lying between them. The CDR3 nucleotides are TGCAGTGCTAGTATTACGCCGAGCACAGATACGCAGTATTTT. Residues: CSASITPSTDTQYF.

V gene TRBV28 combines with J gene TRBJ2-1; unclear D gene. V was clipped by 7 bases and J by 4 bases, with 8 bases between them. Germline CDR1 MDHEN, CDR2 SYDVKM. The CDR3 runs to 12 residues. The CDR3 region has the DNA TGTGCCAGCAACTCTGGGTACAATGAGCAGTTCTTC. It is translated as CASNSGYNEQFF. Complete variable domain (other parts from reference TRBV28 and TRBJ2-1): DVKVTQSSRYLVKRTGEKVFLECVQDMDHENMFWYRQDPGLGLRLIYFSYDVKMKEKGDIPEGYSVSREKKERFSLILESASTNQTSMYLCASNSGYNEQFFGPGTRLTVL.

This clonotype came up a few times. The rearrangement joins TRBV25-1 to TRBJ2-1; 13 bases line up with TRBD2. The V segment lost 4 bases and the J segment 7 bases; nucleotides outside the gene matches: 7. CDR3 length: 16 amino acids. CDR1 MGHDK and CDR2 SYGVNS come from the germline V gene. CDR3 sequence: CASSVAGTSGKNEQFF. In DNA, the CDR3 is TGTGCCAGCAGTGTTGCCGGGACTAGCGGGAAAAATGAGCAGTTCTTC.

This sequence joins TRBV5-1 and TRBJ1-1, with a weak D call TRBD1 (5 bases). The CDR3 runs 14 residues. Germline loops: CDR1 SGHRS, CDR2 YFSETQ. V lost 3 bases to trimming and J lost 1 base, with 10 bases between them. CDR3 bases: TGCGCCAGCAGCTCAGGGACCGCGAACACTGAAGCTTTCTTT. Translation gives CASSSGTANTEAFF.

The chain's CDR3 is CSARGTSGRVYEQYF. The CDR3 nucleotides are TGCAGTGCTAGGGGGACTAGCGGGAGGGTATACGAGCAGTACTTC. The V and J genes are TRBV20-1 and TRBJ2-7; TRBD2 matches 16 bases. Germline CDR1 and CDR2: DFQATT and SNEGSKA (reference sequence). V lost 3 bases to trimming and J lost 4 bases; unmatched junction nucleotides: 3. This CDR3 spans 15 amino acids.

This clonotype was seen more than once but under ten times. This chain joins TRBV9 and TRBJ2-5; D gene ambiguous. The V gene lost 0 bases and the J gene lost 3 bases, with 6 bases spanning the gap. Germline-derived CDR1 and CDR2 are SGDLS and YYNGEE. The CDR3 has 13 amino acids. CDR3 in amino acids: CASSVGTEETQYF. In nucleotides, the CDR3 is TGTGCCAGCAGCGTAGGAACGGAAGAGACCCAGTACTTC.

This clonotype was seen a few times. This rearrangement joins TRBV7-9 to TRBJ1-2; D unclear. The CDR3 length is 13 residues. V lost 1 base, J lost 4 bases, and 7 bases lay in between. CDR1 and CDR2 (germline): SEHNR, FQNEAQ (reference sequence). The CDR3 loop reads CASSLEGLYGYTF. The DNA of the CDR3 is TGTGCCAGCAGCTTAGAGGGCCTCTATGGCTACACCTTC.

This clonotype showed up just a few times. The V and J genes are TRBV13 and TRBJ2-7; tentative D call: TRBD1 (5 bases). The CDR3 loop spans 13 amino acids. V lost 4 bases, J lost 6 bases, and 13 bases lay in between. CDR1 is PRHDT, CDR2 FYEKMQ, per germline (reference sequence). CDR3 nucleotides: TGTGCCAGCAGCTGGGCTCCCCAGGGCGAGCAGTACTTC. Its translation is CASSWAPQGEQYF.

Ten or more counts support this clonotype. The CDR3, as DNA: TGTGCCAGCAGTTTGGAGCGGAGGAAAAACATTCAGTACTTC. Translating it yields CASSLERRKNIQYF. This chain uses TRBV28 with TRBJ2-4; tentatively, D is TRBD2 (5 bases). The CDR3 spans 14 residues. Germline V CDR1 and CDR2: MDHEN, SYDVKM. The ends were cut back, 3 bases at V and 4 bases at J, with 10 bases in the middle. Drawing the rest from reference TRBV28 and TRBJ2-4, the complete variable domain is DVKVTQSSRYLVKRTGEKVFLECVQDMDHENMFWYRQDPGLGLRLIYFSYDVKMKEKGDIPEGYSVSREKKERFSLILESASTNQTSMYLCASSLERRKNIQYFGAGTRLSVL.